This T cell receptor beta chain was captured in a study of T cell repertoires in ileal Crohn's disease. Study as a whole: Operated complications were stricturing disease (around 60%) and penetrating disease (39%). General study findings and limits: Mucosal expansions were suggested to be mainly CD8 T cells. Every patient over 26.8% clonality showed endoscopic recurrence.

TCRB immunosequencing input was roughly 500 nanograms of biopsy DNA per sample. Sequenced by immunoSEQ multiplex PCR; TCRdb stores in-frame clones only, minus some. The table lists 2,000 to 2,500 clones, less than 90% of them singletons, with over 5% in the top ten. The CDR3 contains 15 residues. Germline V lookup: CDR1 LGHNA, CDR2 YNFKEQ. Losses at the gene ends were 1 base for V and 2 bases for J; bases not matched to a gene: 5. As regards this clone: Its antigen is unknown.

What was sequenced was ileal tissue. V and J are TRBV4-2 and TRBJ2-7, with 7 bases fitting TRBD1. The receptor comes from an adult with Crohn's disease. The CDR3 sequence is CASSQGRGGTYEQYF. Here the CDR3 DNA reads TGTGCCAGCAGCCAAGGGAGAGGGGGCACCTACGAGCAGTACTTC.